Here is one T cell receptor beta chain with its context. Antigen: not known. This sample stems from a study of OX40 agonist ivuxolimab in advanced cancers. Study information: Patients in the trial were receiving intravenous ivuxolimab every 2 weeks, at doses of 0.01 to 10 mg/kg.

Produced via immunoSEQ multiplex PCR; TCRdb's table is partial and in-frame only. The sample has 100,000 to 150,000 clones; 85% to 95% are singletons. Autoimmune disease history or systemic immunosuppression excluded patients. Study-wide points: The investigators did not determine what antigen specificity the expanded peripheral T cells had.

This specimen consisted of CD4+ or CD8+ T cells sorted from blood, obtained in a trial of the OX40 agonist ivuxolimab. The source of this sequence is an adult with an advanced solid tumor such as melanoma, head and neck, liver or kidney cancer.

CDR3 nucleotide sequence: TGTGCCAGCAGTGAAGAGTTTTCCTACGAGCAGTACTTC. Amino acid sequence: CASSEEFSYEQYF. The chain has TRBV2 and TRBJ2-7; D unresolved. The CDR3 loop spans 13 amino acids. Germline V gene data show CDR1 as SNHLY and CDR2 as FYNNEI. V lost 1 base, J lost 1 base, and 5 bases lay in between.